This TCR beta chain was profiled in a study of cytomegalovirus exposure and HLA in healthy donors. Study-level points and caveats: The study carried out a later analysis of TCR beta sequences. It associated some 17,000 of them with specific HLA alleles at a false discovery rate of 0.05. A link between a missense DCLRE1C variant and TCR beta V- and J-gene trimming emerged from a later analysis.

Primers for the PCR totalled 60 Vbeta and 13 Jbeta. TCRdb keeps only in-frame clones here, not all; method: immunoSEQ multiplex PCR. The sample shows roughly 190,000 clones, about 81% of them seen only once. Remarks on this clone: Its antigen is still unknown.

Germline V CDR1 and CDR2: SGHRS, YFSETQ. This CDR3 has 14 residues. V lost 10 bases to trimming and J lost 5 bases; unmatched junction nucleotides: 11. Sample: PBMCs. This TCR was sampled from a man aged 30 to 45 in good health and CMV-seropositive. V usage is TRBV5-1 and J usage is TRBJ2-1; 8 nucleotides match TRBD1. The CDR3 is CAASKQGGNNEQFF. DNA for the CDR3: TGCGCCGCCTCGAAACAGGGGGGAAACAATGAGCAGTTCTTC.